This TCR beta chain was identified in a study of blood T cell repertoires in COVID-19 (dated by TCRdb to about 2020). About the study as a whole: Samples from collaborators originated in the United States, Italy and Spain and spanned both the acute and convalescent phases of COVID-19. The material from the prospective study consisted of cDNA or gDNA derived from T cells, B-cell-depleted T cells, or PBMCs. Deeply sampled blood TCRbeta repertoires from subjects exposed to, actively infected with, or recovered from COVID-19 were included in the dataset. The repertoires were made available in a free public database intended to serve as a resource for research on the immune response to SARS-CoV-2. Samples came from the ongoing ImmuneRACE study (first 160 participants) plus 1,254 subjects from 6 global collaborators. Nearly every sample came with metadata listing a de-identified subject ID, COVID-19 status, age in years and sex. Where HLA class I and class II types were available, the types were taken from metadata supplied by the sample provider, not from assay-based typing. Beyond this particular receptor, the publication reports: Clinical and demographic metadata were provided uncurated, with the amount varying by source and participant.

This clone appeared a single time. Its antigen target is currently unknown. Base qualities are not provided; no much larger clone lies one nucleotide away. Trimming removed 0 bases from V and 6 bases from J, leaving 6 bases between the germline ends. The CDR3 sequence holds 13 residues, the cysteine and phenylalanine included. Only the CDR3 DNA stays, 39 bases, in frame from base 1. Each collaborating institution followed its own protocols to collect whole blood in K2EDTA tubes. For TCRbeta analysis, collaborators shipped samples as frozen whole blood, isolated PBMCs, or DNA extracted from either of those sample types. TCRbeta CDR3 regions were amplified from genomic DNA using the immunoSEQ Assay, a bias-controlled multiplex PCR. The study's own analysis went as follows. The number of nucleated cells in each sample was estimated by amplification of reference gene primers within the assay. Sequence reads were collapsed and filtered to measure the absolute abundance of every unique TCRbeta CDR3 rearrangement. For each sample, productive Simpson clonality was calculated by taking the square root of Simpson's diversity index across productive rearrangements. TCRdb carries this immuneACCESS record with in-frame sequences only. Its versions omit some clonotypes, under half of them owing to an unresolved V gene in the studies checked, with the rest unexplained. The V and J calls and clone size were taken over from that table, and D and trimming were inferred from the DNA. The sample table holds 97,000 or so clones, of which around 84% were seen once. The top ten constitute under 3% of the sample.

The V gene is TRBV12-3 or TRBV12-4 and the J gene is TRBJ1-5; no D gene can be assigned with confidence. The receptor was derived from a man over 45 with active or convalescent COVID-19. The specimen was peripheral blood. The CDR3: CASSLAGSQPQHF. The DNA sequence is TGTGCCAGCAGTTTAGCCGGGAGTCAGCCCCAGCATTTT.